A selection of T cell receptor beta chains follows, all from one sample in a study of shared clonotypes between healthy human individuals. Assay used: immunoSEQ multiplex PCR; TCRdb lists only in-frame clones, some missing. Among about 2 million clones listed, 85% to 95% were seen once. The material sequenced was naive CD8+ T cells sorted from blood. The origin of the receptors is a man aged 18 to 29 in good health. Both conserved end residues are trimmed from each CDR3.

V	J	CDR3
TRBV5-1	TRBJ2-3	ASGPTGTDTQY
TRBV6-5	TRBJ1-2	ASSYSAQGNGYT
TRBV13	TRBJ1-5	ASSLGARGQPQH
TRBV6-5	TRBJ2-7	ASSPTVNPYEQY
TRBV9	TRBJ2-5	ASSVGGGYGETQY
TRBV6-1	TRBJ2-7	ASSEQQGGVYEQY
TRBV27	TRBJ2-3	ASRKGTTEDTQY
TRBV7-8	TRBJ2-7	ASTLYRLADLDEQY
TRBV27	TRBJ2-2	ASSSRVQYSGELF
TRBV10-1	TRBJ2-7	ASSEGDRPYEQY
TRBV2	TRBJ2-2	ASRSLDSTGELF
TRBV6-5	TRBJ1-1	ASSPQDSNTEAF
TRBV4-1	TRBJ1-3	ASSQDLTVDGNTIY
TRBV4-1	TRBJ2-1	ASSQGTSGLVDEQF
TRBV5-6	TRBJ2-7	ASSLGGLANEQY
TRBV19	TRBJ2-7	ASKAGVGPYEQY
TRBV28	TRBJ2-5	ASSFMGAGETQY
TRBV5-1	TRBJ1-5	ASSWTGESNQPQH
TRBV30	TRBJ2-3	AWEGSGGRTDTQY
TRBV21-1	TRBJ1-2	ASRFSRTANYGYT
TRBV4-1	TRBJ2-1	ASSPGPGNEQF
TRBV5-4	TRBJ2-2	ASSFPENTGELF
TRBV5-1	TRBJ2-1	ASSISDRDSRVEQF
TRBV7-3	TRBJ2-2	ASSFTTNRELF
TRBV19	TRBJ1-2	ASRSGTGMTGYT
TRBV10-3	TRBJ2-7	AISDLTGGGYEQY
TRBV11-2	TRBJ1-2	ASSLEVPAGPNYGYT